The source of this T cell receptor beta chain is a study of CD8 T cells in ankylosing spondylitis. From the 5' RACE reads, TCRdb called clonotypes with MiXCR, one entry per CDR3 protein. The sample gives 240,000 or so distinct CDR3 sequences, around 7.8% of which show up once; around 6.8% is in the top ten. CDR1 SGHAT and CDR2 FQNNGV come from the germline V gene. V trimming: 0 bases; J trimming: 2 bases; junction bases outside the gene matches: 2. The CDR3 runs to 15 residues. Findings and caveats of the study: Disease-linked clones were reportedly significantly enriched in matched ankylosing spondylitis synovial fluid.

This clonotype showed up just a few times. Its antigen is as yet unknown. Sequenced sample: blood, either unsorted or a sorted T cell fraction (not recorded which). The rearrangement uses TRBV11-2 and TRBJ2-3; 7 nucleotides agree with TRBD2. The clonotype originates from a male donor with ankylosing spondylitis or in good health (not recorded which). This CDR3 is CASSLERGNTDTQYF. CDR3 DNA: TGTGCCAGCAGCTTAGAGCGGGGGAACACAGATACGCAGTATTTT. The full variable domain, rest sourced from reference TRBV11-2 and TRBJ2-3, is EAGVAQSPRYKIIEKRQSVAFWCNPISGHATLYWYQQILGQGPKLLIQFQNNGVVDDSQLPKDRFSAERLKGVDSTLKIQPAKLEDSAVYLCASSLERGNTDTQYFGPGTRLTVL.